The T cell receptor (beta chain) described here comes from a study of beta chain features in type 1 diabetes. What was sequenced were expressed TCRB transcripts, since all of the isolated RNA had been reverse transcribed. Sequencing used immunoSEQ multiplex PCR; TCRdb keeps in-frame clones, though not all of them. The data contain about 240,000 clones, about 25% of them singletons. This clone appeared a few times. Its specificity is not known. Study-wide results and caveats: cDNA-based sequencing might over-represent cells highly expressing TCR.

The CDR3 runs to 14 residues. Germline values: CDR1 GTSNPN, CDR2 SVGIG (reference sequence). V was cut by 1 base and J by 2 bases, with 11 bases left in between. V is TRBV30 and J is TRBJ1-1; no definite D call. The sequenced sample consisted of central memory CD4+ T cells from blood. This receptor was obtained from a man aged 25 to 40 in good health. The CDR3, as DNA: TGTGCCTGGAGTGGGCAGGTCCGAAACACTGAAGCTTTCTTT. This sequence encodes CAWSGQVRNTEAFF.